A single sample gave rise to the 24 T cell receptor beta chains below, sequenced in a study of CD8+ T cells in alopecia areata. RNA, once extracted, was reverse transcribed into cDNA for use as the sequencing template. Some clones are missing from TCRdb's copy, which holds only in-frame ones; the method was immunoSEQ multiplex PCR. Counted here are more than 150,000 clones, 55% to 70% occurring once; the ten biggest clones make up over 3%. Documented treatment: oral pan-JAK inhibitor, 5-10 mg twice daily. Source: CD4+ T cells sorted from blood, taken at week 4, from a patient treated with tofacitinib. These receptors all come from a human donor with alopecia areata.

The chain joins TRBV4-1 to TRBJ1-2; 7 nucleotides align to TRBD1. The germline CDR1 and CDR2 sequences are MGHRA and YSYEKL. V lost 1 base to trimming and J lost 5 bases; unmatched junction nucleotides: 13. The CDR3 contains 17 residues. For the CDR3, the DNA is TGCGCCAGCAGCCAAGGACTTCTCCGACAGGGCCTTTATGGCTACACCTTC. Its translation: CASSQGLLRQGLYGYTF.

V is TRBV7-3 and J is TRBJ2-1; D may be TRBD2 (5 bases). With 3 bases removed from V and 6 bases from J, the gap between germline ends came to 9 bases. The CDR3 has 13 residues. Germline values: CDR1 SGHTA, CDR2 FQGTGA. The CDR3 coding sequence is TGTGCCAGCAGCTTCAATGAGGGCAATGAGCAGTTCTTC. Its protein is CASSFNEGNEQFF.

The chain is built from TRBV27 and TRBJ2-4; no definite D call. V was pared by 4 bases and J by 5 bases, with 3 bases between. Germline-derived CDR1 and CDR2 are MNHEY and SMNVEV (reference sequence). This CDR3 is built from 11 residues. DNA of the CDR3: TGTGCCAGCAGTTCCCAAAACATTCAGTACTTC. It yields the protein CASSSQNIQYF.

The V and J genes are TRBV27 and TRBJ2-3, with 9 nucleotides matching TRBD2. This CDR3 region has 16 residues. The V gene's germline CDR1 is MNHEY and CDR2 SMNVEV (reference sequence). V trimming: 5 bases; J trimming: 4 bases; junction bases outside the gene matches: 10. Written as DNA, the CDR3 is TGTGCCAGCAGTAATCCGGGACTAGCAAGGGCAGATACGCAGTATTTT. This codes for CASSNPGLARADTQYF.

The gene calls are TRBV7-2 and TRBJ2-3, with TRBD2 as a possible D gene (6 bases). V lost 2 bases to trimming and J lost 0 bases, with 9 bases between them. The CDR3 has 15 residues. Germline V lookup: CDR1 SGHTA, CDR2 FQGNSA. CDR3 sequence reads: CASSLMSGSTDTQYF. DNA of the CDR3: TGTGCCAGCAGCTTAATGAGCGGGAGCACAGATACGCAGTATTTT. Full variable domain (remainder filled in from reference TRBV7-2 and TRBJ2-3): GAGVSQSPSNKVTEKGKDVELRCDPISGHTALYWYRQSLGQGLEFLIYFQGNSAPDKSGLPSDRFSAERTGGSVSTLTIQRTQQEDSAVYLCASSLMSGSTDTQYFGPGTRLTVL.

The CDR3 reads CSVPFAGYGYTF. The CDR3 region has the DNA TGCAGCGTTCCGTTCGCAGGCTATGGCTACACCTTC. V is TRBV29-1 and J is TRBJ1-2; unclear D gene. Germline V gene sequence: CDR1 SQVTM, CDR2 ANQGSEA. There are 12 residues in the CDR3. V was clipped by 5 bases and J by 4 bases, with 11 bases between them.

The chain joins TRBV20-1 to TRBJ2-7; unclear D gene. The V end lost 5 bases, the J end lost 3 bases, and 8 bases lay between the germline ends. Germline CDR1 DFQATT, CDR2 SNEGSKA (reference sequence). The CDR3 is 11 residues long. CDR3 amino acids: CSAQRDYEQYF. The CDR3, as DNA: TGCAGTGCTCAAAGGGACTACGAGCAGTACTTC.

The chain couples TRBV29-1 to TRBJ2-3, with a weak D call TRBD2 (5 bases). This CDR3 comprises 13 residues. Germline CDR1 and CDR2: SQVTM and ANQGSEA. V shed 3 bases and J shed 3 bases, with 10 bases lying between them. The chain's CDR3 is CSVERVGTDTQYF. Here the CDR3 DNA reads TGCAGCGTTGAGAGGGTAGGGACAGATACGCAGTATTTT.

The genes are TRBV30 and TRBJ1-1; tentatively, D is TRBD1 (5 bases). The CDR3 sequence is 12 residues long. Germline lookup yields CDR1 GTSNPN and CDR2 SVGIG (reference sequence). V was trimmed by 4 bases and J by 4 bases, leaving 10 bases between them. In DNA, the CDR3 is TGTGCCTGGATCCCGGGGGTCACTGAAGCTTTCTTT. Translating it yields CAWIPGVTEAFF.

This clone was seen just once. The chain couples TRBV2 to TRBJ1-2; D might be TRBD1 (5 bases). With 5 bases removed from V and 3 bases from J, the gap between germline ends came to 16 bases. The CDR3 spans 15 residues. CDR1 is SNHLY and CDR2 is FYNNEI in the germline V gene. CDR3 in amino acids: CASSMEGAGYYGYTF. The CDR3, as DNA: TGTGCCAGCAGTATGGAAGGGGCCGGGTACTATGGCTACACCTTC. The full variable domain, in which reference TRBV2 and TRBJ1-2 provide the parts outside the CDR3, is EPEVTQTPSHQVTQMGQEVILRCVPISNHLYFYWYRQILGQKVEFLVSFYNNEISEKSEIFDDQFSVERPDGSNFTLKIRSTKLEDSAMYFCASSMEGAGYYGYTFGSGTRLTVV.

V usage is TRBV19 and J usage is TRBJ1-1; D gene unclear. The CDR3 is made up of 12 amino acids. CDR1 is LNHDA and CDR2 is SQIVND in the germline V gene (reference sequence). V gave up 7 bases and J gave up 1 base, with 7 bases separating them. The CDR3 nucleotides are TGTGCCAGTAAAAGGGAGAACACTGAAGCTTTCTTT. Amino acid sequence: CASKRENTEAFF.

This clone was counted between two and nine times. The rearrangement uses TRBV6-5 and TRBJ2-1; 9 bases align to TRBD1. The CDR3 has 16 residues. CDR1 and CDR2 (germline): MNHEY, SVGAGI. Germline trimming cut 0 bases from V and 3 bases from J; bases unmatched to any gene: 3. The CDR3 loop is CASSYSRTGVYNEQFF. For the CDR3, the DNA is TGTGCCAGCAGTTACTCCCGGACAGGGGTCTACAATGAGCAGTTCTTC.

This chain joins TRBV5-1 and TRBJ2-2, with D hard to call. Germline-derived CDR1 and CDR2 are SGHRS and YFSETQ. With 0 bases removed from V and 0 bases from J, the gap between germline ends came to 6 bases. The CDR3 length is 15 residues. The CDR3 coding sequence is TGCGCCAGCAGCTTGGTTAGACCGAACACCGGGGAGCTGTTTTTT. The encoded protein is CASSLVRPNTGELFF.

Regarding this clone: Compared with germline, one end of the junction differs, possibly owing to a read error. The chain is built from TRBV5-1 and TRBJ2-5; possible D gene TRBD2, 5 bases. Per the germline V gene, CDR1 is SGHRS and CDR2 is YFSETQ. This CDR3 has 12 residues. The CDR3, as DNA: TGCGCCAGCAGCCCCGGGGAGACAAATCCGAACTTC. Protein product: CASSPGETNPNF. Based on the CDR3 plus reference TRBV5-1 and TRBJ2-5, the full variable domain is KAGVTQTPRYLIKTRGQQVTLSCSPISGHRSVSWYQQTPGQGLQFLFEYFSETQRNKGNFPGRFSGRQFSNSRSEMNVSTLELGDSALYLCASSPGETNPNFGPGTRLLVL.

The chain recombines TRBV4-1 with TRBJ1-2; no definite D call. The CDR3 extends over 15 amino acids. Germline V gene sequence: CDR1 MGHRA, CDR2 YSYEKL. With 4 bases removed from V and 4 bases from J, the gap between germline ends came to 16 bases. CDR3 sequence (DNA): TGCGCCAGCAGCCCGGCACGACGGTTAAGCTATGGCTACACCTTC. This sequence encodes CASSPARRLSYGYTF.

The chain couples TRBV2 to TRBJ1-5; 7 nucleotides line up with TRBD1. This CDR3 spans 15 amino acids. Germline CDR1 reads SNHLY; CDR2 reads FYNNEI. With V trimmed by 3 bases and J by 4 bases, 6 bases remained unmatched. The CDR3 sequence is CASSEHRGGNQPQHF. CDR3 sequence (DNA): TGTGCCAGCAGTGAGCACAGGGGAGGAAATCAGCCCCAGCATTTT.

The chain uses TRBV5-6 and TRBJ2-4; 11 bases agree with TRBD1. CDR3 length equals 17 residues. Germline CDR1 is SGHDT and CDR2 is YYEEEE. The J segment lost 0 bases and the V segment lost 3 bases, leaving 5 bases of the junction unmatched. CDR3 amino acids: CASSWDRGFIAKNIQYF. DNA of the CDR3: TGTGCCAGCAGCTGGGACAGGGGGTTCATAGCCAAAAACATTCAGTACTTC.

The chain employs TRBV4-1 and TRBJ2-7, with D perhaps matching TRBD1 (6 bases). Trimming pared 1 base from V and 3 bases from J, leaving 19 bases between. CDR1 and CDR2 from the germline V gene are MGHRA and YSYEKL. The length of the CDR3 is 17 residues. The DNA for the CDR3 is TGCGCCAGCAGCCAAGTTCAAGGGACACCCGAGGGCTACGAGCAGTACTTC. Protein sequence: CASSQVQGTPEGYEQYF.

This chain uses TRBV29-1 with TRBJ2-2, with 12 bases matching TRBD1. The V segment lost 6 bases and the J segment 5 bases; nucleotides outside the gene matches: 10. The germline gives CDR1 SQVTM, CDR2 ANQGSEA. The CDR3 contains 16 residues. The CDR3 loop is CSVAGTGGVGTGELFF. The CDR3 region has the DNA TGCAGCGTCGCGGGGACAGGGGGCGTTGGGACCGGGGAGCTGTTTTTT.

J is TRBJ2-7 and V is TRBV30; D may be TRBD1 (5 bases). V was cut by 6 bases and J by 0 bases, with 12 bases left in between. The germline V gene has CDR1 GTSNPN and CDR2 SVGIG (reference sequence). This CDR3 is 13 amino acids long. CDR3 sequence (DNA): TGTGCCTGCTCTCCAGGGAACTCCTACGAGCAGTACTTC. Translation: CACSPGNSYEQYF.

The chain has TRBV29-1 and TRBJ1-3; unclear D gene. V lost 4 bases and J 0 bases, leaving 10 bases between the germline ends. This CDR3 region has 14 residues. Germline-derived CDR1 and CDR2 are SQVTM and ANQGSEA. As DNA, the CDR3 is TGCAGCGTTGCCCATTCGAACTCTGGAAACACCATATATTTT. Its protein is CSVAHSNSGNTIYF.

V gene TRBV7-2 combines with J gene TRBJ2-3; possibly TRBD1 for D (6 bases). Deletions cut 5 bases from V and 4 bases from J, with 16 bases between. The CDR3 has 15 residues. CDR1 and CDR2 from the germline V gene are SGHTA and FQGNSA. Here the CDR3 DNA reads TGTGCCAGCAGCCTGTTGGGGGCGGAGGCAGATACGCAGTATTTT. Encoded protein: CASSLLGAEADTQYF.

The chain links TRBV13 to TRBJ2-5, with 9 positions matching TRBD1. Germline V lookup: CDR1 PRHDT, CDR2 FYEKMQ (reference sequence). This CDR3 has 14 residues. J lost 7 bases, V lost 5 bases, and 8 bases had no gene match. CDR3 protein: CASSPPGQGRTQYF. The CDR3 DNA sequence: TGTGCCAGCAGCCCACCGGGACAGGGACGGACCCAGTACTTC.

CDR3 sequence reads: CSVDLTGSYEQYF. CDR3 DNA sequence: TGCAGCGTTGACCTCACAGGATCCTACGAGCAGTACTTC. The genes are TRBV29-1 and TRBJ2-7, with D possibly TRBD1 on 5 matching bases. Trimming stripped 3 bases from V and 1 base from J, with 10 bases between. Germline V gives CDR1 SQVTM, CDR2 ANQGSEA. This CDR3 is built from 13 residues.